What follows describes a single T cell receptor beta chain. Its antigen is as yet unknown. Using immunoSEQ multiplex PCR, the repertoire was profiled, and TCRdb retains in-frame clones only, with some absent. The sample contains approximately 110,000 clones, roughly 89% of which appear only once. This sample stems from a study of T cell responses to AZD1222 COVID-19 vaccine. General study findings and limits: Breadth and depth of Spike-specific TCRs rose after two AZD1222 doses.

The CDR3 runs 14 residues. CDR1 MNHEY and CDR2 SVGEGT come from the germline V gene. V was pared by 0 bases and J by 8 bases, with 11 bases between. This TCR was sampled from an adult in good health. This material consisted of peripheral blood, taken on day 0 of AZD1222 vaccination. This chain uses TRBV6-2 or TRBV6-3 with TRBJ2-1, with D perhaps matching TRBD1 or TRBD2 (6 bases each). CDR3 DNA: TGTGCCAGCAGTTACTCGAGGGGGGTGGATGAGCAGTTCTTC. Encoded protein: CASSYSRGVDEQFF.